This T cell receptor beta chain was observed in a study of blood T cells in healthy people across ages (dated by TCRdb to the mid-2010s). Regarding the research as a whole: In model experiments, template switching captured roughly one uniquely barcoded TCR beta cDNA molecule for every two T cells. The study measured age-related changes in TCR beta repertoire diversity using deep sequencing normalized with unique cDNA molecular identifiers. Four age groups were formed from the donors: young (average roughly 16 years), middle-aged (approximately 41), aged (about 62) and long-lived (82). Donors of different ages were randomly distributed across sequencing lanes to avoid experimental bias. Using the same blood draw, the study looked at two additional independent replicas of 1 million unique cDNA reads for two donors, one aged 18 to 30 and the other aged 80 or older. Results and caveats for the whole study, not just this receptor: Compared with the aged group, the long-lived group had more naive CD4+ T cells, fewer expanded clones and increased TCR diversity, a pattern suggesting age selection. Observed TCR beta diversity correlated strongly with the percentage of naive T cells measured by flow cytometry. Estimates of total diversity from one million sequenced T cells were regarded as lower bounds and underestimates. Because profiling used bulk unsorted PBMCs, naive and antigen-experienced compartments could not be compared conclusively. Donor CMV infection status was unknown, potentially confounding age-related changes in expanded clonotypes. As age increased, observed TCR beta diversity per million T cells dropped in a roughly linear way, and a significant reduction was already evident by age 40.

A word on this clonotype: Its antigen remains undetermined. Nothing much larger sits one base from this clone, and base qualities are not available.

As encoded in the germline V gene, CDR1 is ENHRY while CDR2 is SYGVKD. V is cut by 6 bases and J by 4 bases, and the space between the germline ends is 10 bases. The CDR3, cysteine through phenylalanine, is 13 amino acids long. The sequence is cut down to CDR3 DNA, 39 bases in frame from base 1. Systemically healthy Caucasian individuals from Russia, approximately 39 in total and aged about 6 to 90 years, were included as donors. Roughly 11 milliliters of peripheral blood were drawn from each donor into EDTA-treated Vacutainer tubes. Ficoll-Paque density-gradient centrifugation was used to isolate PBMCs, with at least 6 million obtained per sample. Total RNA, at least 5 micrograms per sample, was extracted from PBMCs with Trizol reagent. The percentages of naive CD45RAhigh/CD27high T cells were determined by flow cytometry on a PBMC aliquot from every donor. Receptor libraries were prepared by 5' RACE. Sequencing was performed on an Illumina HiSeq 2500. A second PCR of roughly 7 to 12 cycles was run with a J-beta primer mix and a sample-barcoded 5' primer. A unique molecular identifier was introduced onto each TCR beta cDNA molecule by a template-switch 5' adaptor carrying 12 random nucleotides. Each sample yielded at least 3 million CDR3-containing paired-end reads. First-strand cDNA synthesis was performed from all RNA using the Mint cDNA synthesis kit, with priming by a TRBC-specific oligonucleotide. All cDNA was treated with uracil-DNA glycosylase and then went through a first 18-cycle PCR with the universal primers M1SS and BC2_uni_R. In the paper's pipeline: For normalization, 1 million high-quality reads, each with a distinct molecular identifier, were randomly selected from each sample. Reads sharing molecular identifiers were discarded rather than binned into consensus sequences. MiTCR, with a Q25 quality threshold and the strictest error-elimination algorithm, was used for CDR3 identification, clonotype clustering and error correction. A nonparametric unseen species model using Euler transformation provided a lower-bound estimate of total TCR beta diversity. TCRdb applied fastp at Q25 and MiXCR to the public reads, then kept only in-frame beta chains. When rows share a CDR3 protein, they turn into one entry using the most common DNA and genes. These V and J calls rely on TCRdb rather than the paper's analysis. Across this sample there are approximately 690,000 distinct CDR3 sequences, with approximately 50% seen only once. The top ten clones comprise 35% to 40% of the sample.

This clonotype originated in a man aged 60 to 69 in good health. The sequenced sample consisted of blood. The sequence is built from TRBV10-3 and TRBJ1-5, with the D gene uncertain. The CDR3 protein: CAIREDGNQPQHF. The sequenced DNA is TGTGCCATCAGAGAAGACGGTAATCAGCCCCAGCATTTT.